The clone carrying this TCR beta chain was recorded once. The junction shows a germline mismatch at one end, possibly a read error. This specimen comes from a study of blood T cell repertoires in COVID-19. On the study more broadly: In each case, the material was cDNA or gDNA derived from T cells, B-cell-depleted T cells, or PBMCs.

As originally analysed: Researchers report that nucleated cell counts were estimated from reference gene primer amplification. Sequencing used immunoSEQ multiplex PCR; TCRdb keeps in-frame clones, though not all of them. V and J calls plus clone size are reproduced from that table; the DNA served to infer D and trimming. Counted here are around 130,000 clones, roughly four fifths occurring once; the ten biggest clones make up about 4.2%. CDR1 is LNHNV and CDR2 is YYDKDF in the germline V gene (reference sequence). The CDR3 contains 13 residues. The chain uses TRBV15 and TRBJ1-2; tentative D call: TRBD1 (6 bases). This TCR was recovered from a woman in her 70s with acute or convalescent COVID-19. The sequencing sample was made of peripheral blood. The CDR3 nucleotides read TGTGCCACCAGCGGAGAGGTCGGACAGTTCGCCGTGTTC. It specifies CATSGEVGQFAVF.